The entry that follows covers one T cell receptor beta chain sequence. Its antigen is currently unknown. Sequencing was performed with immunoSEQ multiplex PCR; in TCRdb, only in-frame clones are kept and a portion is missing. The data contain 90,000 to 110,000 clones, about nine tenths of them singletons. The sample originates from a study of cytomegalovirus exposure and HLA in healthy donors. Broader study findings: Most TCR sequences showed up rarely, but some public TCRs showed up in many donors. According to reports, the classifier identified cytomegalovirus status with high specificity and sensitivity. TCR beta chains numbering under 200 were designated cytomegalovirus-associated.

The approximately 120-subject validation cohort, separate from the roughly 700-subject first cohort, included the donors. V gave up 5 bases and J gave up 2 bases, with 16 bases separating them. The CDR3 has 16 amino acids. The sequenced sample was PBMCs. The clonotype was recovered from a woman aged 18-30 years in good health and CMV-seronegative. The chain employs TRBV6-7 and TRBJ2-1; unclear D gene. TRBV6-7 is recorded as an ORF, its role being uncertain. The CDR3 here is CASSQSSLEPYNEQFF. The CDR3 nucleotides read TGTGCCAGCAGTCAAAGTTCCCTAGAGCCCTACAATGAGCAGTTCTTC.